These 9 T cell receptor beta chains originate from one sample sequenced in a study of identical twins. TCRdb re-called the 5' RACE reads through MiXCR, storing one row per CDR3 protein. This repertoire shows 450,000 or so distinct CDR3 sequences, about 13% found once; its top ten account for approximately 0.9%. These data also featured in a second study, about yellow fever vaccine responses in identical twins.

Sequenced input: CD4+ T cells sorted from blood. The receptors stem from a woman younger than 35 in good health.

The genes are TRBV27 and TRBJ2-3, with D hard to call. Germline V lookup: CDR1 MNHEY, CDR2 SMNVEV (reference sequence). V dropped 2 bases and J dropped 4 bases, with 10 bases sitting between them. The CDR3 contains 14 residues. The DNA for the CDR3 is TGTGCCAGCAGTTTAGGTTTGGTTGCAGATACGCAGTATTTT. Amino acid sequence: CASSLGLVADTQYF.

The chain combines TRBV7-2 with TRBJ2-1, with 7 bases fitting TRBD2. The CDR3 spans 16 residues. Per the germline V gene, CDR1 is SGHTA and CDR2 is FQGNSA. V lost 5 bases, J lost 0 bases, and 7 bases stayed unmatched. The CDR3: CASSVTAGSSYNEQFF. In DNA form, the CDR3 reads TGTGCCAGCAGCGTCACAGCGGGGAGCTCCTACAATGAGCAGTTCTTC.

CDR3: CASSSAGDRVGGRRHEQYF. The DNA for the CDR3 is TGTGCCAGCAGTTCAGCGGGGGACAGGGTTGGCGGGAGGCGGCACGAGCAGTACTTC. The genes are TRBV6-2 or TRBV6-3 and TRBJ2-7, with D possibly being TRBD1 (9 bases). CDR1 MNHEY and CDR2 SVGEGT come from the germline V gene. CDR3 length: 19 residues. V was trimmed by 4 bases and J by 5 bases, leaving 30 bases between them.

CDR3 residues: CATSDHLGGRKNEQFF. The DNA of the CDR3 is TGTGCCACCAGTGACCACCTTGGGGGGCGGAAAAATGAGCAGTTCTTC. This chain joins TRBV24-1 and TRBJ2-1; D tentatively fits TRBD1 or TRBD2 (6 bases each). CDR1 and CDR2 from the germline V gene are KGHDR and SFDVKD. V was shortened by 4 bases and J by 7 bases, with 19 bases between the two germline ends. This CDR3 has 16 residues.

The V and J genes are TRBV7-9 and TRBJ2-1; 7 bases are a match to TRBD1. The ends lost 5 bases at V and 5 bases at J; junction bases unmatched: 9. This CDR3 has 15 amino acids. In germline, CDR1 is SEHNR, CDR2 FQNEAQ (reference sequence). The CDR3 region has the DNA TGTGCCAGCAGCGCCCGGACAGGTGTAAACAATGAGCAGTTCTTC. Residues: CASSARTGVNNEQFF.

The V and J genes are TRBV6-2 or TRBV6-3 and TRBJ2-3, with TRBD1 matching over 8 bases. This CDR3 has 21 residues. Germline trimming cut 3 bases from V and 6 bases from J; bases unmatched to any gene: 26. In germline, CDR1 is MNHEY, CDR2 SVGEGT. The CDR3 DNA sequence: TGTGCCAGCAGTTATGACAGGGGATCGAGGGCTACTAAAGGGGCACCGGATACGCAGTATTTT. Translated: CASSYDRGSRATKGAPDTQYF.

This clonotype was counted ten times or more. The V and J genes are TRBV27 and TRBJ2-3; TRBD1 matches 8 bases. Germline values: CDR1 MNHEY, CDR2 SMNVEV (reference sequence). The J segment lost 4 bases and the V segment lost 5 bases, leaving 2 bases of the junction unmatched. This CDR3 has 13 amino acids. The CDR3 nucleotides read TGTGCCAGCAGTAGGACAGGGCCAGATACGCAGTATTTT. Protein: CASSRTGPDTQYF.

This clonotype was counted many times. This sequence joins TRBV20-1 and TRBJ1-1; D unclear. With 3 bases removed from V and 1 base from J, the gap between germline ends came to 6 bases. Germline CDR1 and CDR2: DFQATT and SNEGSKA (reference sequence). The CDR3 spans 12 residues. The CDR3 loop reads CSASPENTEAFF. CDR3 DNA sequence: TGCAGTGCTAGCCCAGAGAACACTGAAGCTTTCTTT.

This clonotype was recorded many times. The chain links TRBV5-1 to TRBJ1-5; a weak D match, TRBD1 (5 bases). This CDR3 region has 15 residues. Germline V lookup: CDR1 SGHRS, CDR2 YFSETQ. Trimming pared 4 bases from V and 2 bases from J, leaving 13 bases between. CDR3 DNA: TGCGCCAGCAGCCCCGGCCAGGGCGGCAATCAGCCCCAGCATTTT. Protein product: CASSPGQGGNQPQHF.